The clone carrying this TCR beta chain was picked up a small number of times. The antigen remains unidentified. The record originates from a study of CD8 T cells in ankylosing spondylitis. Findings of the study overall: Past research had described some motif variants in reactive arthritis synovial fluid and blood. Clones tied to disease were said to be significantly enriched in matched ankylosing spondylitis synovial fluid. The study identified a TCR beta motif of about eight highly homologous variants that appeared characteristic of ankylosing spondylitis blood.

TCR beta libraries were made by quantitative 5'-RACE with molecular barcodes. TCRdb recomputed calls from the 5' RACE reads with MiXCR, one row per CDR3 protein. The repertoire holds around 490,000 distinct CDR3 sequences, roughly 5% seen once, with approximately 4% in the top ten. The sequenced material came from blood, either unsorted or a sorted T cell fraction (not recorded which). This sequence originates from a male donor with ankylosing spondylitis.

CDR3 region: CASSLRGHLNEQFF. The CDR3 nucleotides are TGTGCCAGCAGTTTACGTGGACATTTGAATGAGCAGTTCTTC. The chain couples TRBV27 to TRBJ2-1; TRBD1 is a possible D gene (5 bases). This CDR3 has 14 residues. Germline CDR1 reads MNHEY; CDR2 reads SMNVEV (reference sequence). V lost 2 bases, J lost 7 bases, and 12 bases lay in between.